The T cell receptor beta chain under discussion was sequenced for a study of regulatory T cells in long-lasting Graves disease. CDR3 regions were amplified by Arm-PCR using iRepertoire HTBI primers to build TCR beta libraries. TCRdb analysed the multiplex PCR reads with MiXCR anew, one entry per CDR3 protein. The sample holds a few hundred thousand distinct CDR3 sequences, about 25% seen once. Germline-derived CDR1 and CDR2 are SNHLY and FYNNEI. The ends were cut back, 3 bases at V and 0 bases at J, with 6 bases in the middle. The CDR3 runs to 14 residues. This clonotype was seen at least ten times. Its antigen remains unknown. The time point denotes: persistent/refractory GD, antithyroid drugs over 5 years with positive TRAb. RNA extracted from PBMCs served as the sequencing template. Patient provenance is recorded as an endocrinology department in Xi'an, China. Study-wide points: Patients with persistent disease shared 2,741 public clonotypes, outpacing the 966 shared by new patients.

The specimen comprised peripheral blood mononuclear cells (PBMCs), sampled when the disease was refractory, from a patient treated with antithyroid drugs. The TCR sequence derives from a female donor with Graves disease. The rearrangement links TRBV2 to TRBJ1-5; D gene unclear. CDR3 nucleotide sequence: TGTGCCAGCAGTGACCAGATTAGCAATCAGCCCCAGCATTTT. Protein product: CASSDQISNQPQHF.